This T cell receptor (beta chain) appears in the sequencing data of a study of cytomegalovirus exposure and HLA in healthy donors. Amplification used 60 Vbeta primers and 13 Jbeta primers. Produced via immunoSEQ multiplex PCR; TCRdb's table is partial and in-frame only. The repertoire holds 100,000 to 140,000 clones, about 74% seen once, with around 15% in the top ten. V was pared by 5 bases and J by 6 bases, with 8 bases between. Germline assignment: CDR1 SEHNR and CDR2 FQNEAQ (reference sequence). CDR3 length: 12 residues. This clonotype originated in a woman between 40 and 55 years old in good health and CMV-seropositive. The chain couples TRBV7-9 to TRBJ1-3; TRBD1 is a possible D gene (6 bases). The sample consisted of PBMCs. The CDR3 nucleotides are TGTGCCAGCAGCCGGGGACAAAACACCATATATTTT. It encodes CASSRGQNTIYF. Looking up the rest from reference TRBV7-9 and TRBJ1-3 gives the full variable domain: DTGVSQNPRHKITKRGQNVTFRCDPISEHNRLYWYRQTLGQGPEFLTYFQNEAQLEKSRLLSDRFSAERPKGSFSTLEIQRTEQGDSAMYLCASSRGQNTIYFGEGSWLTVV.